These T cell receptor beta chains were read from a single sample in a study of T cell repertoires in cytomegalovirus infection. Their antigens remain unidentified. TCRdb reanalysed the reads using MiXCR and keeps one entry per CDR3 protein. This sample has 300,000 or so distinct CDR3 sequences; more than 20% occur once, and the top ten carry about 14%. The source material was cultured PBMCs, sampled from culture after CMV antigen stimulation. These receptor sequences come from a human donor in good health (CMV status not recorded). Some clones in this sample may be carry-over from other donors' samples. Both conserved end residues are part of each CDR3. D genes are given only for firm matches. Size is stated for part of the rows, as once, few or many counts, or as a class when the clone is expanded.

CASTPTGATEAFF,TGTGCCAGCACCCCGACAGGGGCCACTGAAGCTTTCTTT,TRBJ1-1,TRBD1,13,TRBV12-3/TRBV12-4,NA
CASIWGQNTEAFF,TGTGCCAGCATCTGGGGCCAGAACACTGAAGCTTTCTTT,TRBJ1-1,NA,13,TRBV6-2/TRBV6-3,NA
CASSQVTSVDGYTF,TGTGCCAGCAGCCAAGTCACTTCAGTCGATGGCTACACCTTC,TRBJ1-2,NA,14,TRBV4-2,NA
CASSTETTSYNEQFF,TGTGCCAGTAGTACCGAAACTACCTCGTACAATGAGCAGTTCTTC,TRBJ2-1,NA,15,TRBV19,few
CASSLRLADYNEQFF,TGTGCCAGCAGCTTAAGATTAGCGGACTACAATGAGCAGTTCTTC,TRBJ2-1,NA,15,TRBV13,many
CASSYGAYYNEQFF,TGTGCCAGCAGCTACGGGGCCTACTACAATGAGCAGTTCTTC,TRBJ2-1,NA,14,TRBV7-9,NA
CASSYPTDAPRGRDEQYF,TGTGCCAGCAGTTATCCCACTGATGCCCCGAGGGGACGTGACGAGCAGTACTTC,TRBJ2-7,NA,18,TRBV6-2/TRBV6-3,few
CASSPRTFQGNSPLHF,TGTGCCAGCAGCCCTAGGACCTTCCAGGGGAATTCACCCCTCCACTTT,TRBJ1-6,NA,16,TRBV28,NA
CASSLAVRDYNEQFF,TGTGCCAGCAGCTTAGCGGTAAGGGACTACAATGAGCAGTTCTTC,TRBJ2-1,NA,15,TRBV7-4,few
CASSQVRVSEQFF,TGCGCCAGCAGCCAAGTGCGGGTCTCTGAGCAGTTCTTC,TRBJ2-1,NA,13,TRBV4-1,NA
CASSFGTGGRGTEAFF,TGTGCCAGCAGTTTCGGGACAGGGGGCCGAGGCACTGAAGCTTTCTTT,TRBJ1-1,TRBD1,16,TRBV2,NA
CASSLGPGEQYF,TGTGCCAGCAGCTTAGGGCCCGGAGAGCAGTACTTC,TRBJ2-7,NA,12,TRBV7-8,few
CASIGSMNTEAFF,TGTGCCAGCATCGGGTCCATGAACACTGAAGCTTTCTTT,TRBJ1-1,NA,13,TRBV2,NA
CASSLSTSDNEQFF,TGTGCCAGCAGTTTATCCACCTCAGACAATGAGCAGTTCTTC,TRBJ2-1,NA,14,TRBV27,once
CATGQGAFTEAFF,TGTGCCACCGGTCAGGGGGCTTTCACTGAAGCTTTCTTT,TRBJ1-1,TRBD1,13,TRBV6-1,few
CASSLTWAGANVLTF,TGTGCCAGCAGCTTAACTTGGGCTGGGGCCAACGTCCTGACTTTC,TRBJ2-6,NA,15,TRBV7-8,few
CASMTGLAGRWAGELFF,TGTGCCAGCATGACGGGACTAGCGGGTAGATGGGCCGGGGAGCTGTTTTTT,TRBJ2-2,TRBD2,17,TRBV2,many
CASSEDLTSGSRNEQFF,TGTGCCAGCAGCGAAGATTTGACTAGCGGGAGTCGTAATGAGCAGTTCTTC,TRBJ2-1,TRBD2,17,TRBV7-2,many
CASSFARLTGYEQFF,TGTGCCAGCAGCTTCGCACGCCTCACCGGCTATGAGCAGTTCTTC,TRBJ2-1,NA,15,TRBV7-9,NA
CASSKTETGTGYTF,TGTGCCAGCAGTAAAACCGAGACAGGGACCGGCTACACCTTC,TRBJ1-2,TRBD1,14,TRBV2,NA
CASSYSDRSKLFF,TGTGCCAGCAGTTACTCGGACAGGTCAAAGCTGTTTTTT,TRBJ2-2,TRBD1,13,TRBV6-2/TRBV6-3,few
CASVLAGLPYEQYF,TGTGCGTCGGTGCTAGCGGGACTACCCTACGAGCAGTACTTC,TRBJ2-7,TRBD2,14,TRBV11-2,NA
CASKRDSTDTQYF,TGTGCCAGCAAACGGGATAGCACAGATACGCAGTATTTT,TRBJ2-3,NA,13,TRBV7-2,many
CSVEDRTGHGYTF,TGCAGCGTTGAAGATCGAACAGGCCATGGCTACACCTTC,TRBJ1-2,NA,13,TRBV29-1,NA
CASSYSLVGSYEQYF,TGTGCCAGCAGTTACTCTCTAGTTGGGTCCTACGAGCAGTACTTC,TRBJ2-7,NA,15,TRBV6-5,NA
CASSEAGGWTEAFF,TGTGCCAGCAGTGAAGCTGGGGGGTGGACTGAAGCTTTCTTT,TRBJ1-1,NA,14,TRBV6-1,few
CASSPRRSNQPQHF,TGTGCCAGCTCACCACGCAGGTCCAATCAGCCCCAGCATTTT,TRBJ1-5,NA,14,TRBV18,NA
CASGPRPISSYNEQFF,TGTGCCAGCGGACCCCGACCGATTAGCTCCTACAATGAGCAGTTCTTC,TRBJ2-1,NA,16,TRBV7-8,many
CASSLGGRQTEAFF,TGTGCCAGCAGCTTGGGGGGGCGCCAGACTGAAGCTTTCTTT,TRBJ1-1,NA,14,TRBV5-4,few
CASSLEARVTF,TGTGCCAGCAGCTTAGAGGCCAGGGTCACCTTC,TRBJ1-2,NA,11,TRBV7-2,few
CSGGRGSYEQYF,TGCAGCGGAGGAAGGGGTTCCTACGAGCAGTACTTC,TRBJ2-7,NA,12,TRBV29-1,few
CASSSQSAGEETQYF,TGTGCCAGCAGCTCACAGTCCGCGGGGGAAGAGACCCAGTACTTC,TRBJ2-5,TRBD2,15,TRBV7-2,many
CASIASGYNEQFF,TGTGCCAGCATAGCTAGCGGATACAATGAGCAGTTCTTC,TRBJ2-1,TRBD2,13,TRBV6-1,few
CASLETSGANVLTF,TGTGCCAGCCTTGAGACCTCTGGGGCCAACGTCCTGACTTTC,TRBJ2-6,NA,14,TRBV7-2,few
CSARKGASNQPQHF,TGCAGTGCAAGGAAGGGGGCCAGCAATCAGCCCCAGCATTTT,TRBJ1-5,TRBD1,14,TRBV20-1,NA
CASSILAGGYNEQFF,TGTGCCAGCAGTATACTAGCGGGAGGCTACAATGAGCAGTTCTTC,TRBJ2-1,TRBD2,15,TRBV27,NA
CASSLGASGRGGLHNEQFF,TGTGCCAGCAGCTTAGGAGCTAGCGGGAGAGGGGGGTTGCACAATGAGCAGTTCTTC,TRBJ2-1,TRBD2,19,TRBV11-3,NA
CASSPPTSGRSPDTQYF,TGTGCCAGCAGCCCACCCACTAGCGGGAGGTCCCCAGATACGCAGTATTTT,TRBJ2-3,TRBD2,17,TRBV11-3,NA
CATSGAGNTDTQYF,TGTGCCACCAGTGGAGCGGGAAACACAGATACGCAGTATTTT,TRBJ2-3,TRBD2,14,TRBV24-1,NA
CASSPAESSSQETQYF,TGTGCCAGCAGCCCCGCGGAGAGCAGCTCTCAAGAGACCCAGTACTTC,TRBJ2-5,NA,16,TRBV7-9,NA
CASSSTSGHYNEQFF,TGTGCCAGCAGCTCAACTAGCGGGCACTACAATGAGCAGTTCTTC,TRBJ2-1,TRBD2,15,TRBV11-1,NA
CASTRRLAGDGETQYF,TGTGCCAGCACTCGGAGACTAGCGGGAGACGGGGAGACCCAGTACTTC,TRBJ2-5,TRBD2,16,TRBV6-1,NA
CSATESYGYTF,TGCAGTGCTACAGAGTCCTATGGCTACACCTTC,TRBJ1-2,NA,11,TRBV20-1,NA
CASSAQRGRDTQYF,TGTGCCAGCAGCGCGCAGAGGGGGCGAGATACGCAGTATTTT,TRBJ2-3,TRBD1,14,TRBV7-3,NA
CASSLGEGSTDTQYF,TGTGCCAGCAGCTTAGGGGAGGGGAGCACAGATACGCAGTATTTT,TRBJ2-3,TRBD2,15,TRBV11-2,NA
CASSEGQGQQPQHF,TGTGCCAGCAGTGAAGGACAGGGGCAACAGCCCCAGCATTTT,TRBJ1-5,TRBD1,14,TRBV6-1,few
CASSSRGRDTGEQFF,TGTGCCAGCAGTTCCCGCGGGCGGGATACGGGTGAGCAGTTCTTC,TRBJ2-1,NA,15,TRBV28,few
CASSLAASSYNEQFF,TGTGCCAGCAGTTTAGCCGCGAGCTCCTACAATGAGCAGTTCTTC,TRBJ2-1,NA,15,TRBV12-3/TRBV12-4,many
CASSFNGRATDTQYF,TGTGCCAGCAGCTTTAACGGGAGGGCCACAGATACGCAGTATTTT,TRBJ2-3,TRBD2,15,TRBV5-4,NA
CASSSGQGEVDQPQHF,TGTGCCAGCAGTTCGGGACAGGGGGAGGTAGACCAGCCCCAGCATTTT,TRBJ1-5,TRBD1,16,TRBV6-5,NA
CASLAGGTDTQYF,TGTGCCAGTCTAGCGGGAGGAACAGATACGCAGTATTTT,TRBJ2-3,TRBD2,13,TRBV19,few